Listed below are T cell receptor beta chains from one sample, sequenced in a study of T cell repertoires in cytomegalovirus infection. TCRdb recomputed calls from the reads with MiXCR, one row per CDR3 protein. This table holds about 500,000 distinct CDR3 sequences, 30% to 40% found once. No antigen has been assigned to these receptors. Sequenced here: cultured PBMCs, sampled from culture after CMV antigen stimulation. These receptors originate from a human donor in good health (CMV status not recorded). Some clones in this sample may be carry-over from other donors' samples. Both conserved end residues are part of each CDR3. A D gene is named only where the DNA matches it firmly. Clone sizes are given selectively: once, few, many, or a class where the clone is expanded.

>TRBD1|NA|TRBJ1-1|TRBV29-1
CSVDPTGVGTEAFF
TGCAGCGTTGACCCGACAGGGGTGGGCACTGAAGCTTTCTTT
>NA|NA|TRBJ1-1|TRBV25-1
CASRRTGGVDTEAFF
TGTGCCAGCAGGAGGACCGGGGGCGTAGACACTGAAGCTTTCTTT
>NA|few|TRBJ2-1|TRBV12-3/TRBV12-4
CASRYMNEQFF
TGTGCCAGTAGGTACATGAATGAGCAGTTCTTC
>NA|few|TRBJ2-5|TRBV6-1
CASSPTGLGQTQYF
TGTGCCAGCAGTCCGACGGGACTTGGACAGACCCAGTACTTC
>NA|few|TRBJ1-1|TRBV28
CASSLQRPNTEAFF
TGTGCCAGCAGTTTACAACGGCCGAACACTGAAGCTTTCTTT
>NA|few|TRBJ1-1|TRBV7-9
CASSRPTGSVTEAFF
TGTGCCAGCAGCCGGCCGACAGGTTCGGTGACTGAAGCTTTCTTT
>TRBD2|few|TRBJ2-3|TRBV28
CASSFLGQGGPSLSTDTQYF
TGTGCCAGCAGTTTTCTGGGCCAGGGAGGGCCCTCTTTGAGCACAGATACGCAGTATTTT
>NA|NA|TRBJ2-7|TRBV28
CASSLYRSPSNEQYF
TGTGCCAGCAGTTTATACAGGAGCCCCTCCAACGAGCAGTACTTC
>NA|few|TRBJ2-7|TRBV12-3/TRBV12-4
CASSLRQGRIYEQYF
TGTGCCAGCAGTTTAAGGCAGGGGAGAATCTACGAGCAGTACTTC
>NA|NA|TRBJ1-5|TRBV20-1
CSATDKPNQPQHF
TGCAGTGCGACCGACAAGCCCAATCAGCCCCAGCATTTT